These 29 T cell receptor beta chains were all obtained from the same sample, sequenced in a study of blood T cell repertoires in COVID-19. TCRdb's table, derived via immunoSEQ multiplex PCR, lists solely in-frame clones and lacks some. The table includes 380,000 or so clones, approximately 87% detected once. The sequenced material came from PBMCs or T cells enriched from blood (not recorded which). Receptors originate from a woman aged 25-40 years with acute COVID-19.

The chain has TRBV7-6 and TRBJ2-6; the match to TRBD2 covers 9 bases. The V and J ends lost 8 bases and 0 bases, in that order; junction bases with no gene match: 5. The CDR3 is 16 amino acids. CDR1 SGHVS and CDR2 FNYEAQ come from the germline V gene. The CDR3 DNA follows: TGTGCCAGCGGCGGGGGGGCAGTCTCTGGGGCCAACGTCCTGACTTTC. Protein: CASGGGAVSGANVLTF.

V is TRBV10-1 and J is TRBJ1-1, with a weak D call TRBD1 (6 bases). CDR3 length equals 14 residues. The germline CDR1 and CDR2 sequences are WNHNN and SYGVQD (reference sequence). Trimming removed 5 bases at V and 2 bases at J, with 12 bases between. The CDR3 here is CASSITGTNTEAFF. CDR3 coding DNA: TGCGCCAGCAGTATCACAGGGACAAACACTGAAGCTTTCTTT.

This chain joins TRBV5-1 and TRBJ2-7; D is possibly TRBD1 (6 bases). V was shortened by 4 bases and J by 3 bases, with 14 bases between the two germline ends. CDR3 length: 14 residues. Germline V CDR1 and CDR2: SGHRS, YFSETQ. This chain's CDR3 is CASSLQGANYEQYF. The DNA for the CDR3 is TGCGCCAGCAGCCTACAGGGAGCCAACTACGAGCAGTACTTC.

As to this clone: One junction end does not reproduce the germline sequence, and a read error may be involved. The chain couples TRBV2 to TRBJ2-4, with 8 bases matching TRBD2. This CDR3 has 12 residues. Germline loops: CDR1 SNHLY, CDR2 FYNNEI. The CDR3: CASGLAQNIQYF. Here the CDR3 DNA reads TGTGCCAGCGGACTAGCCCAAAACATTCAGTACTTC. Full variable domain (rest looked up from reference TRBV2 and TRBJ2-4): EPEVTQTPSHQVTQMGQEVILRCVPISNHLYFYWYRQILGQKVEFLVSFYNNEISEKSEIFDDQFSVERPDGSNFTLKIRSTKLEDSAMYFCASGLAQNIQYFGAGTRLSVL.

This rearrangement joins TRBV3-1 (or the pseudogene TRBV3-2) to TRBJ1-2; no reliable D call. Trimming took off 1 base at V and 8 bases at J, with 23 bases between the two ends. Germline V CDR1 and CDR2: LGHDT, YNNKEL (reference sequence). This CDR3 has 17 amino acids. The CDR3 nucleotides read TGTGCCAGCAGCCAAGCGTACGAGGGCTTTGGGCCGGTAGGCTACACCTTC. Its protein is CASSQAYEGFGPVGYTF.

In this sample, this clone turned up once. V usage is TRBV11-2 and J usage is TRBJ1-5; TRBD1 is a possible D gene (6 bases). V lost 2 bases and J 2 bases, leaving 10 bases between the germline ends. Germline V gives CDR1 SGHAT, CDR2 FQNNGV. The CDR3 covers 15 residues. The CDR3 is CASSLTGGGNQPQHF. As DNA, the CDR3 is TGTGCCAGCAGCTTAACGGGGGGCGGCAATCAGCCCCAGCATTTT.

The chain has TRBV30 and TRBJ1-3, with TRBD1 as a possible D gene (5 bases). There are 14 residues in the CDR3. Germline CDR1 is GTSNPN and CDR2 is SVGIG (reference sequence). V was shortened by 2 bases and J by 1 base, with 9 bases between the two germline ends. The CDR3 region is CAWSPGRSGNTIYF. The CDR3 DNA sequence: TGTGCCTGGAGTCCAGGGAGGTCTGGAAACACCATATATTTT.

The CDR3 sequence: CATSETGAPDEKLFF. CDR3 sequence (DNA): TGTGCCACCAGTGAAACAGGGGCCCCAGATGAAAAACTGTTTTTT. This chain connects TRBV24-1 to TRBJ1-4, with 7 bases matching TRBD1. With 4 bases clipped from V and 6 bases from J, the junction kept 7 bases outside the gene matches. This CDR3 is built from 15 residues. Per germline, CDR1 KGHDR and CDR2 SFDVKD.

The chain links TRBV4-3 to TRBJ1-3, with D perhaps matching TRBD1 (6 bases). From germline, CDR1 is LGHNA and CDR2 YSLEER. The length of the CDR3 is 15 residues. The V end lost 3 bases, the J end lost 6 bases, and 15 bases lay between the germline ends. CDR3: CASSQETGTLNTIYF. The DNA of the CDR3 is TGCGCCAGCAGCCAGGAAACCGGGACACTAAACACCATATATTTT.

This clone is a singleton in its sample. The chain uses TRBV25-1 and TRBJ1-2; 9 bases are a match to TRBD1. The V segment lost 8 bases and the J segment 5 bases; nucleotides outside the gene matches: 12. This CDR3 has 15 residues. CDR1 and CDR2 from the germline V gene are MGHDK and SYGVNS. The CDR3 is CASGLPGTGCYGYTF. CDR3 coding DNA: TGTGCCAGCGGACTCCCCGGGACAGGGTGTTATGGCTACACCTTC.

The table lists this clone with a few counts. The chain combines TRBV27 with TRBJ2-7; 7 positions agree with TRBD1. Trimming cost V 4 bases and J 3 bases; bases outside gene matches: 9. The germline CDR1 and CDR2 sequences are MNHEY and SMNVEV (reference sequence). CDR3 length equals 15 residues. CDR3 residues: CASSSATGNYYEQYF. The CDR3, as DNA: TGTGCCAGCAGTTCCGCGACAGGGAACTACTACGAGCAGTACTTC.

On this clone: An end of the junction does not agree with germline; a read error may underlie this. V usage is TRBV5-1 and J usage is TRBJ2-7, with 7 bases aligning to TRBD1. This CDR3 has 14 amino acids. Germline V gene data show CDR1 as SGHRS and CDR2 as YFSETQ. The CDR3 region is CASSLAGQSAPLFF. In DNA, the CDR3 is TGCGCCAGCAGCTTGGCGGGACAGTCCGCCCCCCTCTTCTTC.

The CDR3 region has the DNA TGTGCCAGCAGTACCAGACAGGACTCCTACGAGCAGTACTTC. As protein: CASSTRQDSYEQYF. The V gene is TRBV6-2 or TRBV6-3, the J gene TRBJ2-7; a weak D match, TRBD1 (6 bases). This CDR3 has 14 residues. The V end was cut by 5 bases, the J end by 0 bases, with 11 bases between. Per the germline V gene, CDR1 is MNHEY and CDR2 is SVGEGT.

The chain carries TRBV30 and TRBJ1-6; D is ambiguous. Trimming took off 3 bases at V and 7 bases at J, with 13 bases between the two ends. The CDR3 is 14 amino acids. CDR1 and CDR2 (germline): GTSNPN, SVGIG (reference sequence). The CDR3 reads CAWSLLGLNSPLHF. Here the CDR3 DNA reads TGTGCCTGGAGCCTCCTCGGTCTGAATTCACCCCTCCACTTT.

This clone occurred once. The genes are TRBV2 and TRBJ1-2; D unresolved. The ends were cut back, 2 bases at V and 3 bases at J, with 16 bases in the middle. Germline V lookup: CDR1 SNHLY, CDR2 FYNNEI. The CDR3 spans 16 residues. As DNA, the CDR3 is TGTGCCAGCAGTGAATTCGAAAACAGTGAATACTATGGCTACACCTTC. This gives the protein CASSEFENSEYYGYTF.

The CDR3 DNA reads as TGTGCCAGCAGGCGACAGGGTTCAGCTAACTATGGCTACACCTTC. It yields the protein CASRRQGSANYGYTF. This sequence joins TRBV2 and TRBJ1-2; 7 bases agree with TRBD1. The CDR3 has 15 residues. V shed 6 bases and J 0 bases; nucleotides not matched to a gene: 7. Germline CDR1 SNHLY, CDR2 FYNNEI. Filled out from reference TRBV2 and TRBJ1-2, the complete variable domain reads EPEVTQTPSHQVTQMGQEVILRCVPISNHLYFYWYRQILGQKVEFLVSFYNNEISEKSEIFDDQFSVERPDGSNFTLKIRSTKLEDSAMYFCASRRQGSANYGYTFGSGTRLTVV.

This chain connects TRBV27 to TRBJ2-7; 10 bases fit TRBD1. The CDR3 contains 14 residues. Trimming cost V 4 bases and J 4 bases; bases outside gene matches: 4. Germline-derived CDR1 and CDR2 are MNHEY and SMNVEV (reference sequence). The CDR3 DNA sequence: TGTGCCAGCAGTTCTCCGGGACAGGGGTACGAGCAGTACTTC. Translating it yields CASSSPGQGYEQYF.

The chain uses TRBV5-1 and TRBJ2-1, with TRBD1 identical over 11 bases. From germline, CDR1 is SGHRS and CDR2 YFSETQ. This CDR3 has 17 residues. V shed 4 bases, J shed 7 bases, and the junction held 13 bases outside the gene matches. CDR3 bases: TGCGCCAGCAGCCCCGGGACAGGGGGGTCCGTCACAAATGAGCAGTTCTTC. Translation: CASSPGTGGSVTNEQFF. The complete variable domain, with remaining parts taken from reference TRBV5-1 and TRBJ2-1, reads KAGVTQTPRYLIKTRGQQVTLSCSPISGHRSVSWYQQTPGQGLQFLFEYFSETQRNKGNFPGRFSGRQFSNSRSEMNVSTLELGDSALYLCASSPGTGGSVTNEQFFGPGTRLTVL.

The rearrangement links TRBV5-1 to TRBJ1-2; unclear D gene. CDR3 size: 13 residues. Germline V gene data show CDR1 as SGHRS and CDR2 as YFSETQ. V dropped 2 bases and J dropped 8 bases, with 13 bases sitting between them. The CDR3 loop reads CASSFRGMEGYTF. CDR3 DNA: TGCGCCAGCAGCTTCCGAGGGATGGAAGGCTACACCTTC. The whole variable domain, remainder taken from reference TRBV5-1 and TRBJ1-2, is KAGVTQTPRYLIKTRGQQVTLSCSPISGHRSVSWYQQTPGQGLQFLFEYFSETQRNKGNFPGRFSGRQFSNSRSEMNVSTLELGDSALYLCASSFRGMEGYTFGSGTRLTVV.

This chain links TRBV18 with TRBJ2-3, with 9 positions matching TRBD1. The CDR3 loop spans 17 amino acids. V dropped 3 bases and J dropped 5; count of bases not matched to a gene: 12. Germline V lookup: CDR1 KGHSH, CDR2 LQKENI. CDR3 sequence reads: CASSPLRNRGLVDTQYF. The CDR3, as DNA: TGTGCCAGCTCACCCTTACGGAACAGGGGGCTTGTAGATACGCAGTATTTT.

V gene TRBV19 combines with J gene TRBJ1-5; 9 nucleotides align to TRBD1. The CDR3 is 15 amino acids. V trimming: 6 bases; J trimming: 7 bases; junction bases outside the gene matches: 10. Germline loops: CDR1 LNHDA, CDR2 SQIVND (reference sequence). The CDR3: CASSNRDRVYQPQHF. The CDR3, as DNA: TGTGCCAGTAGCAACCGGGACAGGGTTTACCAGCCCCAGCATTTT.

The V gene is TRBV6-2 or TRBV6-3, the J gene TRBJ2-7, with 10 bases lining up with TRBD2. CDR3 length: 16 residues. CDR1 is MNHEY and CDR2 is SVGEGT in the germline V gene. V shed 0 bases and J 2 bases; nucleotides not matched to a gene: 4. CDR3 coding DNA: TGTGCCAGCAGTTACTCTGGACTAGCGGATCCCTACGAGCAGTACTTC. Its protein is CASSYSGLADPYEQYF.

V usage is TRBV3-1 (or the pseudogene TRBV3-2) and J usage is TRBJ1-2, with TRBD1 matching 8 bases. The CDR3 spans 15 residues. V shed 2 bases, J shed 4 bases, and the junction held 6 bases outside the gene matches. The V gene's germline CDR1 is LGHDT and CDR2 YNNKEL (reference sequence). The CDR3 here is CASSQIGQGAYGYTF. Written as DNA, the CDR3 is TGTGCCAGCAGCCAAATAGGGCAGGGGGCCTATGGCTACACCTTC.

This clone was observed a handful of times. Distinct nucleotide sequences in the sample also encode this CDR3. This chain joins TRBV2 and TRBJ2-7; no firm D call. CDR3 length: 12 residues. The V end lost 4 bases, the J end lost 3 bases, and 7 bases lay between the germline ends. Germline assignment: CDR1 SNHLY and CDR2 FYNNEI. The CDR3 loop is CASSVSVYEQYF. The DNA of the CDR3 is TGTGCCAGCAGTGTTTCGGTCTACGAGCAGTACTTC.

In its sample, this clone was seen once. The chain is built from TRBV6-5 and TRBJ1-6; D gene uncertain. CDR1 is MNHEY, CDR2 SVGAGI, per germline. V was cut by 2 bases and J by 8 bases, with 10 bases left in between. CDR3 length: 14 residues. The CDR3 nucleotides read TGTGCCAGCAGTTACGAGTCGGGGTATTCACCCCTCCACTTT. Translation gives CASSYESGYSPLHF.

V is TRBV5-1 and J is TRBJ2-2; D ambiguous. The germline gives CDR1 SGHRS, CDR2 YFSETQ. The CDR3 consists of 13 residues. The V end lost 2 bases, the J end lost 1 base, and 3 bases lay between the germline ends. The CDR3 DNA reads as TGCGCCAGCAGCTTCGGGAACACCGGGGAGCTGTTTTTT. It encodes CASSFGNTGELFF.

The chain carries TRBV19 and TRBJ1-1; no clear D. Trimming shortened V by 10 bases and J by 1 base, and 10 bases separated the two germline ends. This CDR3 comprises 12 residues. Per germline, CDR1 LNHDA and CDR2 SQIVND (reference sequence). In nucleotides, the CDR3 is TGTGCCACCAGTCCCGCGAACACTGAAGCTTTCTTT. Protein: CATSPANTEAFF.

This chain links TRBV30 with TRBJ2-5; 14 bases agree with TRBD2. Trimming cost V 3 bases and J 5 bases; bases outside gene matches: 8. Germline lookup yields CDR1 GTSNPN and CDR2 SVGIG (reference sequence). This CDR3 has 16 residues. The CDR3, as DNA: TGTGCCTGGAGCCAAGCCCGACTAGCGGGGGGGGAGACCCAGTACTTC. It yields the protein CAWSQARLAGGETQYF.

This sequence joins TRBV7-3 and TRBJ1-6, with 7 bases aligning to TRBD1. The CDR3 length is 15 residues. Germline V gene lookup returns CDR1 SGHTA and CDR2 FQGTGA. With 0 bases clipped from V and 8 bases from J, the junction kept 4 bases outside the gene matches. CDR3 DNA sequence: TGTGCCAGCAGCTTAACAGGACAGGACTATTCACCCCTCCACTTT. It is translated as CASSLTGQDYSPLHF. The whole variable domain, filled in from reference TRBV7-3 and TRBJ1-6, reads GAGVSQTPSNKVTEKGKYVELRCDPISGHTALYWYRQSLGQGPEFLIYFQGTGAADDSGLPNDRFFAVRPEGSVSTLKIQRTERGDSAVYLCASSLTGQDYSPLHFGNGTRLTVT.